These 29 T cell receptor beta chains were all obtained from the same sample, sequenced in a study of identical twins. TCRdb re-derived calls from the 5' RACE reads in MiXCR, one entry per CDR3 protein. The data show hundreds of thousands of distinct CDR3 sequences, approximately 9% seen once. These data were likewise used in another study, on yellow fever vaccine responses in identical twins.

Material for sequencing was PBMCs. Receptor source: a woman between 18 and 30 years old in good health.

V usage is TRBV12-3 or TRBV12-4 and J usage is TRBJ2-5; 7 bases map to TRBD1. CDR3 length: 15 amino acids. The ends lost 4 bases at V and 5 bases at J; junction bases unmatched: 10. The DNA for the CDR3 is TGTGCCAGCAGTTGGGCGACAGGGCCCGGGGAGACCCAGTACTTC. This sequence encodes CASSWATGPGETQYF.

The chain is built from TRBV20-1 and TRBJ2-7; D remains unclear. Deletions cut 5 bases from V and 2 bases from J, with 13 bases between. This CDR3 is built from 13 residues. Germline CDR1 and CDR2: DFQATT and SNEGSKA (reference sequence). Here the CDR3 reads CSAPLNPPYEQYF. For the CDR3, the DNA is TGCAGTGCTCCCCTAAACCCGCCCTACGAGCAGTACTTC.

This clonotype was observed a handful of times. The chain combines TRBV28 with TRBJ2-7; D not certain. The V gene's germline CDR1 is MDHEN and CDR2 SYDVKM. V was shortened by 5 bases and J by 2 bases, with 25 bases between the two germline ends. This CDR3 region has 18 residues. In nucleotides, the CDR3 is TGTGCCAGCAGTCGACACTCCCTTTCCCCGGGCGTTACCTACGAGCAGTACTTC. It yields the protein CASSRHSLSPGVTYEQYF.

The sample holds a few counts of this clonotype. The chain carries TRBV27 and TRBJ2-2, with TRBD2 matching over 11 bases. The CDR3 consists of 18 residues. CDR1 and CDR2 (germline): MNHEY, SMNVEV (reference sequence). Losses at the gene ends were 4 bases for V and 4 bases for J; bases not matched to a gene: 11. The DNA of the CDR3 is TGTGCCAGCAGTTCCGAACCTCTTAGCGGGAGGGCCACCGGGGAGCTGTTTTTT. Protein: CASSSEPLSGRATGELFF.

This clonotype was observed a few times. The rearrangement links TRBV20-1 to TRBJ2-3; D gene uncertain. The CDR3 is 14 residues long. Germline V gives CDR1 DFQATT, CDR2 SNEGSKA (reference sequence). Trimming stripped 6 bases from V and 10 bases from J, with 23 bases between. The DNA for the CDR3 is TGCAGTGCCATCCAAGACATGAGGATCCTTTCGCAGTATTTT. Protein: CSAIQDMRILSQYF.

This clonotype was seen ten or more times. The chain has TRBV7-9 and TRBJ1-1; D is unresolved. The V and J ends lost 4 bases and 9 bases respectively, with 3 bases between them. The V gene's germline CDR1 is SEHNR and CDR2 FQNEAQ (reference sequence). The CDR3 sequence is 9 residues long. The CDR3: CASSSKAFF. CDR3 sequence (DNA): TGTGCCAGCAGCTCTAAAGCTTTCTTT.

The chain combines TRBV5-1 with TRBJ2-7; TRBD2 matches 8 bases. Germline CDR1 SGHRS, CDR2 YFSETQ. CDR3 length equals 14 residues. J was trimmed by 3 bases and V by 2 bases; bases with no gene match: 4. CDR3 residues: CASSFGTSDYEQYF. The DNA of the CDR3 is TGCGCCAGCAGCTTCGGGACTAGTGACTACGAGCAGTACTTC.

This clonotype was seen a few times. The rearrangement uses TRBV29-1 and TRBJ2-7, with 15 bases that match TRBD2. V lost 7 bases and J lost 7; bases outside the gene matches: 14. The length of the CDR3 is 16 residues. The germline CDR1 and CDR2 sequences are SQVTM and ANQGSEA. CDR3 loop: CSAGLAGGPGTVEQYF. The CDR3 DNA is TGCAGCGCCGGACTAGCGGGAGGGCCTGGCACGGTGGAGCAGTACTTC.

V is TRBV20-1 and J is TRBJ2-5, with a possible D match to TRBD1 (6 bases). Germline V gene sequence: CDR1 DFQATT, CDR2 SNEGSKA (reference sequence). This CDR3 is built from 12 residues. V shed 6 bases and J shed 4 bases, with 12 bases lying between them. CDR3 DNA: TGCAGTGCGTCGAAGGGGGTAGAGACCCAGTACTTC. It yields the protein CSASKGVETQYF.

The chain uses TRBV3-1 and TRBJ2-2; 7 bases agree with TRBD1. V lost 4 bases to trimming and J lost 6 bases; unmatched junction nucleotides: 14. Germline-derived CDR1 and CDR2 are LGHDT and YNNKEL (reference sequence). CDR3 length: 17 amino acids. For the CDR3, the DNA is TGTGCCAGCAGCCTCTTAAGGGGGCTAGCCGGATCCGGGGAGCTGTTTTTT. This sequence encodes CASSLLRGLAGSGELFF.

The chain carries TRBV6-2 or TRBV6-3 and TRBJ2-7; TRBD2 matches 10 bases. The CDR3 sequence is 15 residues long. Germline V gene data show CDR1 as MNHEY and CDR2 as SVGEGT. The trim removed 0 bases at V and 8 bases at J, leaving 7 bases unmatched. The CDR3, as DNA: TGTGCCAGCAGTTACTCGGGTCTAGCGGGAGATCAGCAGTACTTC. This sequence encodes CASSYSGLAGDQQYF.

In this sample, this clonotype turned up many times. The chain couples TRBV3-1 to TRBJ2-3; D unclear. CDR3 size: 13 residues. CDR1 is LGHDT, CDR2 YNNKEL, per germline (reference sequence). Trimming removed 1 base from V and 2 bases from J, with 4 bases in between. CDR3 loop: CASSQVLTDTQYF. CDR3 nucleotides: TGTGCCAGCAGCCAAGTCCTCACAGATACGCAGTATTTT.

This sequence joins TRBV29-1 and TRBJ1-2; TRBD1 aligns across 8 bases. There are 14 residues in the CDR3. Germline assignment: CDR1 SQVTM and CDR2 ANQGSEA. Losses at the gene ends were 7 bases for V and 3 bases for J; bases not matched to a gene: 10. For the CDR3, the DNA is TGCAGCGGAAGACAGGGGAACGGGGACTATGGCTACACCTTC. Protein sequence: CSGRQGNGDYGYTF.

This clonotype was seen a few times. The chain is built from TRBV20-1 and TRBJ2-5; 10 bases align to TRBD2. The V and J ends lost 0 bases and 5 bases, in that order; junction bases with no gene match: 9. Germline CDR1 is DFQATT and CDR2 is SNEGSKA (reference sequence). The CDR3 runs to 16 residues. The CDR3 here is CSARDSSGGALETQYF. In DNA, the CDR3 is TGCAGTGCTAGAGATAGCAGCGGGGGGGCCCTTGAGACCCAGTACTTC.

In its sample, this clonotype was seen a few times. The rearrangement uses TRBV24-1 and TRBJ2-1; possible D gene TRBD2, 5 bases. Germline CDR1 is KGHDR and CDR2 is SFDVKD. The CDR3 has 14 residues. Trimming stripped 6 bases from V and 9 bases from J, with 17 bases between. Here the CDR3 DNA reads TGTGCCACCAGTACGGAGGTCAGGAGTACTGAGCAGTTCTTC. Translated, it gives CATSTEVRSTEQFF.

V is TRBV5-6 and J is TRBJ2-2, with 7 bases fitting TRBD1. The CDR3 consists of 16 residues. J was trimmed by 5 bases and V by 2 bases; bases with no gene match: 9. CDR1 and CDR2 (germline): SGHDT, YYEEEE. The CDR3 here is CASSLGPGQVTGELFF. The DNA of the CDR3 is TGTGCCAGCAGCTTAGGCCCAGGACAGGTTACCGGGGAGCTGTTTTTT.

This clonotype was counted a few times. The chain employs TRBV11-3 and TRBJ2-1; D is tentatively TRBD1 or TRBD2 (5 bases each). Germline CDR1 reads SGHNT; CDR2 reads YENEEA. CDR3 length equals 15 residues. The V and J ends lost 0 bases and 10 bases respectively, with 16 bases between them. CDR3 bases: TGTGCCAGCAGCTTAGATCCGGGACCCGCGTGGGAGCAGTTCTTC. It translates to CASSLDPGPAWEQFF.

The chain recombines TRBV7-2 with TRBJ1-1; 8 positions agree with TRBD1. V dropped 4 bases and J dropped 4; count of bases not matched to a gene: 5. The CDR3 runs to 14 residues. Germline lookup yields CDR1 SGHTA and CDR2 FQGNSA. The CDR3 DNA reads as TGTGCCAGCAGCTGGTACACAGGGGGCACTGAAGCTTTCTTT. Translated: CASSWYTGGTEAFF.

A few counts support this clonotype. The genes are TRBV20-1 and TRBJ2-7; 7 bases agree with TRBD2. J was trimmed by 4 bases and V by 1 base; bases with no gene match: 10. Germline CDR1 is DFQATT and CDR2 is SNEGSKA (reference sequence). This CDR3 is 15 amino acids long. The DNA for the CDR3 is TGCAGTGCTAGAGCGGGACTAACAGCCCTGTACGAGCAGTACTTC. As protein: CSARAGLTALYEQYF.

This chain connects TRBV18 to TRBJ2-7; 7 bases fit TRBD1. The germline gives CDR1 KGHSH, CDR2 LQKENI. The V gene end was trimmed by 1 base and the J gene end by 6 bases; junction bases not matched to a gene: 6. CDR3 size: 14 residues. CDR3 residues: CASSPQMTGLEQYF. The CDR3 region has the DNA TGTGCCAGCTCACCACAAATGACAGGGCTCGAGCAGTACTTC.

This clonotype was seen ten or more times. The chain has TRBV21-1 and TRBJ2-5; TRBD2, the D gene given by the table, was not confirmed from the DNA. TRBV21-1 is designated a pseudogene. The CDR3 contains 16 residues. The CDR3 DNA follows: TGTGCCAGCAGCAATTGGAGGGCCAGCGCAAAAGAGACCCAGTACTTC. Its protein product is CASSNWRASAKETQYF.

In its sample, this clonotype was seen a few times. V gene TRBV29-1 combines with J gene TRBJ2-1; 7 nucleotides align to TRBD2. Germline loops: CDR1 SQVTM, CDR2 ANQGSEA. The ends lost 7 bases at V and 2 bases at J; junction bases unmatched: 8. This CDR3 region has 14 residues. CDR3 DNA: TGCAGCGCGGGGCGGGGGACCCCCTACAATGAGCAGTTCTTC. This codes for CSAGRGTPYNEQFF.

The table lists this clonotype with a few counts. The gene calls are TRBV7-9 and TRBJ2-1; D is perhaps TRBD2 (5 bases). Germline V gives CDR1 SEHNR, CDR2 FQNEAQ (reference sequence). Trimming left V 5 bases short and J 3 bases short, with 17 bases between. The CDR3 is 16 residues long. CDR3 sequence: CASSPRSGALYNEQFF. As DNA, the CDR3 is TGTGCCAGCAGCCCCCGCAGCGGAGCACTCTACAATGAGCAGTTCTTC.

This clonotype was seen at least ten times. The chain carries TRBV2 and TRBJ1-1; 7 bases are a match to TRBD1. The CDR3 totals 16 residues. V lost 6 bases, J lost 4 bases, and 14 bases stayed unmatched. Per germline, CDR1 SNHLY and CDR2 FYNNEI. In nucleotides, the CDR3 is TGTGCCAGCAGCTGGGACAGACTCACCGGGAGCACTGAAGCTTTCTTT. As protein: CASSWDRLTGSTEAFF.

This clonotype was observed many times. This chain links TRBV20-1 with TRBJ2-1, with 8 positions matching TRBD2. In germline, CDR1 is DFQATT, CDR2 SNEGSKA (reference sequence). V gave up 2 bases and J gave up 8 bases; unmatched junction bases: 8. This CDR3 contains 14 residues. CDR3 sequence (DNA): TGCAGTGCTAGACCATCAGCGGGGGCTCATGAGCAGTTCTTC. Translated: CSARPSAGAHEQFF.

This clonotype was observed a handful of times. This chain joins TRBV5-1 and TRBJ2-7, with D unclear. Trimming took off 0 bases at V and 2 bases at J, with 15 bases between the two ends. CDR3 length: 16 residues. Germline V CDR1 and CDR2: SGHRS, YFSETQ. The CDR3: CASSLGPSGGTYEQYF. The CDR3 region has the DNA TGCGCCAGCAGCTTGGGACCATCCGGTGGCACCTACGAGCAGTACTTC.

The CDR3 loop reads CATSRDPTSSEQFF. In nucleotides, the CDR3 is TGTGCCACCAGCAGAGACCCGACTAGCTCTGAGCAGTTCTTC. This sequence joins TRBV15 and TRBJ2-1, with 7 bases aligning to TRBD2. Losses at the gene ends were 0 bases for V and 9 bases for J; bases not matched to a gene: 5. Germline V CDR1 and CDR2: LNHNV, YYDKDF (reference sequence). This CDR3 is 14 amino acids long.

This clonotype was counted ten times or more. The CDR3 reads CSVGGQGGEQFF. The CDR3 DNA follows: TGCAGCGTGGGGGGACAGGGTGGTGAGCAGTTCTTC. The J gene is TRBJ2-1, the V gene TRBV29-1; 9 nucleotides agree with TRBD1. J gave up 9 bases and V 6 bases, and 6 bases lay outside the gene matches. From germline, CDR1 is SQVTM and CDR2 ANQGSEA. The CDR3 totals 12 residues.

This clonotype was recorded at least ten times. The rearrangement joins TRBV12-3 or TRBV12-4 to TRBJ2-5, with D possibly TRBD2 on 6 matching bases. Trimming left V 6 bases short and J 2 bases short, with 7 bases between. The CDR3 runs to 12 residues. This CDR3 reads CASSGGQETQYF. CDR3 bases: TGTGCCAGCAGCGGGGGACAAGAGACCCAGTACTTC.